The clone carrying this T cell receptor beta chain was counted ten times or more. The sample originates from a study of T cells in Graves' hyperthyroidism and ophthalmopathy. The V end lost 2 bases, the J end lost 12 bases, and 12 bases lay between the germline ends. This CDR3 is 12 amino acids long. Each 10 ml fresh peripheral blood draw supplied the PBMCs. What was amplified from RNA transcripts were TCR beta CDR3 regions. When the TCR CDR3 underwent first-round RT-PCR, the HTBI primer set was used. From the multiplex PCR reads, TCRdb called clonotypes with MiXCR, one entry per CDR3 protein. The sample contains about 380,000 distinct CDR3 sequences, about 18% of which appear only once.

The V and J genes are TRBV12-3 or TRBV12-4 and TRBJ2-3, with D perhaps given as TRBD1 or TRBD2 (5 bases each). The sequenced sample was blood. This TCR was sampled from a man younger than 35 with Graves' ophthalmopathy. CDR3 coding DNA: TGTGCCAGCAGTTTAAAACCGGGGCTCCAGTATTTT. Translated, it gives CASSLKPGLQYF.